The 24 T cell receptor beta chains in this list originate from one sample, sequenced in a study of T cell clusters in autoimmune cytopenias. Multiplex touch-down PCR amplified TRB using TRB-A and TRB-B pools in one tube. TCRdb reanalyzed the multiplex PCR reads and collapses them to one entry per CDR3 protein, without DNA. Here the sample table reports thousands of distinct CDR3 sequences. TRB was amplified from around 0.25 ug of peripheral blood genomic DNA per sample. Sequenced sample: peripheral blood. The receptors were sampled from a human donor with an autoimmune cytopenia or autoimmune hepatitis (not recorded which).

The J gene is TRBJ2-1, the V gene TRBV7-9; TCRdb gives TRBD1 as the D gene, but with no DNA this cannot be confirmed. Per the germline V gene, CDR1 is SEHNR and CDR2 is FQNEAQ (reference sequence). CDR3 length: 14 residues. The chain's CDR3 is CASSSRDRLSEQFF.

By frequency, this clonotype is medium-sized. The chain combines TRBV30 with TRBJ2-1; checking the TCRdb D call of TRBD2 is not possible without DNA. The V gene's germline CDR1 is GTSNPN and CDR2 SVGIG (reference sequence). The CDR3 length is 13 residues. CDR3 in amino acids: CALSSGIYNEQFF.

The rearrangement uses TRBV4-2 and TRBJ2-6. The CDR3 covers 15 residues. Germline lookup yields CDR1 LGHNA and CDR2 YNFKEQ. The CDR3 loop is CASSSAASGANVLTF.

This clonotype counts as medium-sized by frequency. V and J are TRBV6-2 or TRBV6-3 and TRBJ2-2; TCRdb's D call of TRBD1 is untestable without DNA. In germline, CDR1 is MNHEY, CDR2 SVGEGT. The CDR3 sequence is 16 residues long. CDR3 amino acids: CASSYGAGLDTGELFF.

The J gene is TRBJ2-5, the V gene TRBV20-1. The CDR3 length is 13 residues. Looked up from germline, CDR1 is DFQATT and CDR2 is SNEGSKA (reference sequence). Here the CDR3 reads CSARVSGVETQYF.

This clonotype is labeled medium-sized based on frequency. This chain connects TRBV19 to TRBJ1-2; TCRdb selects TRBD1, and the lack of DNA leaves this call unchecked. The germline V gene has CDR1 LNHDA and CDR2 SQIVND (reference sequence). This CDR3 is 13 amino acids long. The chain's CDR3 is CASSIDRGYGYTF.

The chain recombines TRBV20-1 with TRBJ1-2; TCRdb reports TRBD1, a call that lacks DNA to check it against. The CDR3 is 13 amino acids. Germline CDR1 is DFQATT and CDR2 is SNEGSKA (reference sequence). CDR3 region: CSAHGTGGRGYTF.

The chain couples TRBV28 to TRBJ1-2. The CDR3 is 14 residues long. Per the germline V gene, CDR1 is MDHEN and CDR2 is SYDVKM. The CDR3 spells CASSFRTANYGYTF.

This clonotype is medium-sized by frequency. The chain links TRBV6-5 to TRBJ2-7; checking the TCRdb D call of TRBD1 is not possible without DNA. CDR3 length: 14 residues. Per the germline V gene, CDR1 is MNHEY and CDR2 is SVGAGI. The CDR3 loop reads CASSFTDRTGEQYF.

The genes are TRBV4-3 and TRBJ2-3; without DNA, the TCRdb call of TRBD1 cannot be checked. Looked up from germline, CDR1 is LGHNA and CDR2 is YSLEER. CDR3 length equals 18 residues. CDR3 sequence: CASSQDRSQPGGPDTQYF.

This clonotype is medium-sized by frequency. This chain uses TRBV6-5 with TRBJ1-1; TCRdb gives TRBD1 as the D gene, but with no DNA this cannot be confirmed. The CDR3 runs 13 residues. The germline V gene has CDR1 MNHEY and CDR2 SVGAGI. Here the CDR3 reads CASSDRGVTEAFF.

This clonotype counts as medium-sized by frequency. V usage is TRBV18 and J usage is TRBJ2-5; there is no DNA to check the TCRdb D call of TRBD1. Per the germline V gene, CDR1 is KGHSH and CDR2 is LQKENI. The CDR3 totals 14 residues. The CDR3 loop reads CASSPPGQQETQYF.

The rearrangement links TRBV20-1 to TRBJ2-5; no DNA is available, so the TRBD2 call from TCRdb remains unchecked. Germline assignment: CDR1 DFQATT and CDR2 SNEGSKA (reference sequence). CDR3 length: 14 residues. The CDR3: CSASYRSGKETQYF.

In terms of frequency, this clonotype is medium-sized. The genes are TRBV6-2 or TRBV6-3 and TRBJ1-2; TCRdb's D call of TRBD1 is untestable without DNA. The CDR3 covers 17 residues. Germline lookup yields CDR1 MNHEY and CDR2 SVGEGT. CDR3 loop: CASSPVSRGADYYGYTF.

Frequency places this clonotype as medium-sized. The chain has TRBV7-6 and TRBJ2-2; TCRdb calls TRBD1, which cannot be checked without DNA. The CDR3 contains 11 residues. Germline CDR1 SGHVS, CDR2 FNYEAQ. CDR3 residues: CASVRGEELFF.

The chain recombines TRBV6-5 with TRBJ1-5; the D call from TCRdb, TRBD1, cannot be confirmed without DNA. From germline, CDR1 is MNHEY and CDR2 SVGAGI. The CDR3 runs to 16 residues. The CDR3: CASSRDNRVGSQPQHF.

This clonotype is labeled medium-sized (0.01 to 0.1%) based on frequency. The CDR3 here is CATSRRDTRSRNYGYTF. The chain combines TRBV15 with TRBJ1-2; with no DNA, the TCRdb D assignment of TRBD1 cannot be verified. CDR3 size: 17 residues. CDR1 and CDR2 (germline): LNHNV, YYDKDF (reference sequence). The whole variable domain, filled in from reference TRBV15 and TRBJ1-2, reads DAMVIQNPRYQVTQFGKPVTLSCSQTLNHNVMYWYQQKSSQAPKLLFHYYDKDFNNEADTPDNFQSRRPNTSFCFLDIRSPGLGDTAMYLCATSRRDTRSRNYGYTFGSGTRLTVV.

This clonotype counts as medium-sized by frequency. V gene TRBV27 combines with J gene TRBJ1-1. Looked up from germline, CDR1 is MNHEY and CDR2 is SMNVEV (reference sequence). CDR3 length equals 15 residues. The CDR3 reads CASSFFGRDNTEAFF.

The rearrangement joins TRBV6-1 to TRBJ2-2; lacking DNA, the TRBD1 call made by TCRdb goes unchecked. Germline values: CDR1 MNHNS, CDR2 SASEGT. The CDR3 is made up of 15 amino acids. Here the CDR3 reads CASSQQGAWAGELFF.

J is TRBJ2-3 and V is TRBV5-1. CDR3 length equals 15 residues. Germline CDR1 is SGHRS and CDR2 is YFSETQ. The CDR3: CASSWDRGGTDTQYF.

This clonotype is medium-sized (0.01 to 0.1%) by frequency. The genes are TRBV19 and TRBJ1-1. This CDR3 is 13 amino acids long. The V gene's germline CDR1 is LNHDA and CDR2 SQIVND (reference sequence). The CDR3 loop reads CASSIMWGTEAFF.

The chain joins TRBV5-1 to TRBJ2-5; TCRdb indicates TRBD2, and absent DNA this call remains unverified. CDR1 and CDR2 (germline): SGHRS, YFSETQ. CDR3 length: 15 residues. CDR3 residues: CASSWERGGPETQYF.

This clonotype is identified as medium-sized from frequency. This rearrangement joins TRBV6-1 to TRBJ1-5. CDR3 length: 11 amino acids. Germline V gene sequence: CDR1 MNHNS, CDR2 SASEGT. The CDR3 is CGAGYNQPQHF.

Its frequency marks this clonotype as medium-sized. The genes are TRBV18 and TRBJ2-2; the D gene TCRdb calls, TRBD1, cannot be checked with no DNA. The germline gives CDR1 KGHSH, CDR2 LQKENI. The CDR3 runs to 15 residues. The CDR3 reads CASSPQILTVEELFF.